The T cell receptor beta chain under discussion was sequenced for a study of T cells in localized non-small cell lung cancer. On this clone: Its antigen remains unidentified.

Findings and caveats of the study: Measurement of T cell clonality placed uninvolved adjacent lung highest, above the level in tumor. Patients showing higher blood T cell density tended to see longer overall survival. One tumor region alone was sequenced, and heterogeneity therefore remains possible.

This table comes from immunoSEQ multiplex PCR, and its TCRdb copy is limited to in-frame clones, with some not included. This sample carries 900 or so clones, 30% to 35% of them seen once, and the ten largest clones take about 16%. CDR3 length: 16 amino acids. Germline V gives CDR1 SGDLS, CDR2 YYNGEE. V shed 0 bases and J shed 0 bases, with 11 bases lying between them. The TCR comes from a woman aged 18-49 years with stage III lung adenocarcinoma. The V and J genes are TRBV9 and TRBJ2-3; TRBD1 might be the D (6 bases). The source material was lung tumor tissue, sampled before any cancer treatment. The CDR3 bases are TGTGCCAGCAGCGTAGGGGTCGGACAGAGCACAGATACGCAGTATTTT. It yields the protein CASSVGVGQSTDTQYF.